Presented here are 26 T cell receptor beta chains from one specimen sequenced in a study of T cell responses to AZD1222 COVID-19 vaccine. Clones were read by immunoSEQ multiplex PCR, and TCRdb kept only the in-frame ones, dropping some. Among 130,000 to 150,000 clones, 85% to 95% were seen once, and the ten largest hold roughly an eighth. Sequencing was performed on peripheral blood, taken after recovery from COVID-19. The receptors shown here come from an adult who had recovered from COVID-19.

The rearrangement links TRBV24-1 to TRBJ1-2; unclear D gene. The CDR3 runs 13 residues. The germline V gene has CDR1 KGHDR and CDR2 SFDVKD. V was shortened by 9 bases and J by 4 bases, with 14 bases between the two germline ends. The CDR3 DNA reads as TGTGCCACCGGGGTCCCGGTGGGCTATGGCTACACCTTC. It specifies CATGVPVGYGYTF.

The chain carries TRBV3-1 (or the pseudogene TRBV3-2) and TRBJ1-5; D remains unclear. The CDR3 has 15 amino acids. CDR1 and CDR2 (germline): LGHDT, YNNKEL (reference sequence). The V end lost 0 bases, the J end lost 0 bases, and 6 bases lay between the germline ends. Here the CDR3 reads CASSQDPSSNQPQHF. For the CDR3, the DNA is TGTGCCAGCAGCCAAGATCCCAGTAGCAATCAGCCCCAGCATTTT.

The rearrangement links TRBV5-1 to TRBJ1-2; D gene uncertain. Trimming removed 0 bases at V and 4 bases at J, with 16 bases between. This CDR3 spans 16 amino acids. CDR1 and CDR2 from the germline V gene are SGHRS and YFSETQ. The CDR3: CASSLGHGTTGYGYTF. CDR3 nucleotide sequence: TGCGCCAGCAGCTTGGGACATGGCACCACGGGCTATGGCTACACCTTC.

The chain couples TRBV4-1 to TRBJ2-2; 14 bases align to TRBD2. The J segment lost 7 bases and the V segment lost 3 bases, leaving 7 bases of the junction unmatched. The CDR3 covers 17 residues. The germline V gene has CDR1 MGHRA and CDR2 YSYEKL. For the CDR3, the DNA is TGCGCCAGCAGCCACGGGACTAGCGGGAGAGGTGGCGGGGAGCTGTTTTTT. This translates into CASSHGTSGRGGGELFF.

V gene TRBV27 combines with J gene TRBJ2-1; 10 bases are shared with TRBD1. J gave up 4 bases and V 3 bases, and 3 bases lay outside the gene matches. Per the germline V gene, CDR1 is MNHEY and CDR2 is SMNVEV (reference sequence). The CDR3 loop spans 15 amino acids. For the CDR3, the DNA is TGTGCCAGCAGTTTGGGGGACAGGGGTTACAATGAGCAGTTCTTC. Translated, it gives CASSLGDRGYNEQFF.

This clone showed up just once. The chain is built from TRBV11-2 and TRBJ1-1, with TRBD1 matching over 7 bases. This CDR3 comprises 16 residues. V dropped 2 bases and J dropped 1; count of bases not matched to a gene: 7. Germline V gene sequence: CDR1 SGHAT, CDR2 FQNNGV. In DNA form, the CDR3 reads TGTGCCAGCAGCTTACAGGGGGAAGTTCGGAACACTGAAGCTTTCTTT. Its translation: CASSLQGEVRNTEAFF.

This clone appeared a single time. The rearrangement uses TRBV11-2 and TRBJ2-7, with a tentative D call TRBD1 (6 bases). CDR1 is SGHAT and CDR2 is FQNNGV in the germline V gene. The CDR3 spans 13 residues. V was clipped by 4 bases and J by 3 bases, with 10 bases between them. In DNA form, the CDR3 reads TGTGCCAGCAGCTACGGGACATTCTACGAGCAGTACTTC. Protein: CASSYGTFYEQYF. Supplemented by reference TRBV11-2 and TRBJ2-7, the full variable domain reads EAGVAQSPRYKIIEKRQSVAFWCNPISGHATLYWYQQILGQGPKLLIQFQNNGVVDDSQLPKDRFSAERLKGVDSTLKIQPAKLEDSAVYLCASSYGTFYEQYFGPGTRLTVT.

CDR3 in DNA: TGCGCCAGCAGCTCTCTAGGGGGGAGCGGATCTCGCGAGCAGTACTTC. This encodes CASSSLGGSGSREQYF. V gene TRBV5-1 combines with J gene TRBJ2-7; D is possibly TRBD1 or TRBD2 (6 bases each). Trimming removed 3 bases at V and 6 bases at J, with 22 bases between. The CDR3 is made up of 16 amino acids. CDR1 and CDR2 (germline): SGHRS, YFSETQ.

The V call is TRBV29-1, the J call TRBJ1-1; the D is unclear. Germline CDR1 reads SQVTM; CDR2 reads ANQGSEA. This CDR3 region has 14 residues. V was clipped by 3 bases and J by 4 bases, with 15 bases between them. CDR3: CSVDYNPEGTEAFF. CDR3 sequence (DNA): TGCAGCGTTGATTACAATCCCGAGGGCACTGAAGCTTTCTTT.

The chain carries TRBV5-6 and TRBJ2-5, with TRBD2 matching over 7 bases. V trimming: 4 bases; J trimming: 4 bases; junction bases outside the gene matches: 16. The CDR3 has 17 residues. Germline lookup yields CDR1 SGHDT and CDR2 YYEEEE. The CDR3 is CASSPRGEGKLRETQYF. The DNA for the CDR3 is TGTGCCAGCAGCCCGAGAGGGGAGGGAAAACTAAGAGAGACCCAGTACTTC.

The V and J genes are TRBV7-3 and TRBJ1-1, with D perhaps TRBD1 (6 bases). CDR1 and CDR2 from the germline V gene are SGHTA and FQGTGA. V lost 3 bases to trimming and J lost 3 bases, with 11 bases between them. The CDR3 spans 14 residues. The CDR3 DNA reads TGTGCCAGCAGCTTGGGGGGGCGCGACACTGAAGCTTTCTTT. This encodes CASSLGGRDTEAFF.

The chain recombines TRBV2 with TRBJ2-7, with D possibly being TRBD1 (6 bases). The CDR3 runs 13 residues. The ends were cut back, 10 bases at V and 4 bases at J, with 17 bases in the middle. From germline, CDR1 is SNHLY and CDR2 FYNNEI. Here the CDR3 DNA reads TGTGCCACCGTTAGTGGGGGCCAATACGAGCAGTACTTC. This codes for CATVSGGQYEQYF.

The genes are TRBV5-5 and TRBJ2-1, with D maybe TRBD1 (5 bases). Deletions cut 0 bases from V and 8 bases from J, with 12 bases between. From germline, CDR1 is SGHKS and CDR2 YYEKEE (reference sequence). CDR3 length: 14 residues. The CDR3 here is CASSLARGFDEQFF. The CDR3 DNA sequence: TGTGCCAGCAGCTTGGCAAGGGGTTTCGATGAGCAGTTCTTC.

The chain is built from TRBV19 and TRBJ1-1; D is perhaps TRBD1 (5 bases). V was clipped by 7 bases and J by 3 bases, with 15 bases between them. This CDR3 spans 14 amino acids. CDR1 is LNHDA and CDR2 is SQIVND in the germline V gene (reference sequence). The CDR3 sequence is CASTQRGWDTEAFF. The CDR3 DNA follows: TGTGCCAGTACCCAAAGGGGTTGGGACACTGAAGCTTTCTTT.

V usage is TRBV2 and J usage is TRBJ2-1; D may be TRBD2 (5 bases). Germline lookup yields CDR1 SNHLY and CDR2 FYNNEI. Trimming removed 3 bases at V and 2 bases at J, with 14 bases between. The length of the CDR3 is 16 residues. CDR3 nucleotide sequence: TGTGCCAGCAGTGAGACCGGGTGGCGGGCCTACAATGAGCAGTTCTTC. It codes for CASSETGWRAYNEQFF.

The chain combines TRBV5-8 with TRBJ2-5, with 10 bases aligning to TRBD2. Germline CDR1 reads SGHTS; CDR2 reads YDEGEE. The CDR3 spans 16 residues. Trimming removed 0 bases from V and 5 bases from J; junction bases left unmatched: 7. CDR3 DNA: TGTGCCAGCAGCTTGGAGGGGAGCGGGAGGGTCGAGACCCAGTACTTC. Amino acid sequence: CASSLEGSGRVETQYF.

The chain couples TRBV6-2 or TRBV6-3 to TRBJ2-1; the D is unclear. Germline assignment: CDR1 MNHEY and CDR2 SVGEGT. The CDR3 loop spans 12 amino acids. The V gene lost 2 bases and the J gene lost 10 bases, with 9 bases spanning the gap. CDR3 amino acids: CASSYPPIEQFF. Written as DNA, the CDR3 is TGTGCCAGCAGTTACCCACCCATCGAGCAGTTCTTC.

V and J are TRBV3-1 (or the pseudogene TRBV3-2) and TRBJ2-1; TRBD1 is a possible D gene (5 bases). CDR3 length: 13 residues. CDR1 is LGHDT, CDR2 YNNKEL, per germline (reference sequence). V lost 1 base and J 15 bases, leaving 16 bases between the germline ends. The DNA for the CDR3 is TGTGCCAGCAGCCAAGGGGGCGAGAGCCTTAGGTTCTTC. The encoded protein is CASSQGGESLRFF.

This chain links TRBV28 with TRBJ2-5; 7 bases are shared with TRBD2. V gave up 6 bases and J gave up 1 base; unmatched junction bases: 17. The germline gives CDR1 MDHEN, CDR2 SYDVKM. This CDR3 has 18 residues. CDR3 DNA sequence: TGTGCCAGCAGCTATAGACGACTAGCCGGGGATTTCCAAGAGACCCAGTACTTC. Protein product: CASSYRRLAGDFQETQYF.

This chain links TRBV10-2 with TRBJ1-5; 7 nucleotides align to TRBD1. Germline V gene lookup returns CDR1 WSHSY and CDR2 SAAADI. CDR3 size: 14 residues. V trimming: 7 bases; J trimming: 5 bases; junction bases outside the gene matches: 8. The CDR3 sequence: CASTRTGGDQPQHF. The CDR3 coding sequence is TGCGCCAGCACCCGGACAGGAGGGGATCAGCCCCAGCATTTT.

The V gene is TRBV19, the J gene TRBJ2-7; D might be TRBD1 (6 bases). V gave up 4 bases and J gave up 2 bases, with 9 bases separating them. The CDR3 covers 13 residues. CDR1 and CDR2 (germline): LNHDA, SQIVND (reference sequence). CDR3 protein: CASSSGQTYEQYF. The CDR3 DNA is TGTGCCAGTAGTAGCGGACAGACCTACGAGCAGTACTTC.

The chain combines TRBV15 with TRBJ2-1, with D perhaps TRBD1 or TRBD2 (5 bases each). This CDR3 region has 16 residues. The V and J ends lost 0 bases and 0 bases respectively, with 9 bases between them. Per germline, CDR1 LNHNV and CDR2 YYDKDF (reference sequence). The CDR3 DNA follows: TGTGCCACCAGCAGAGATTGGGGGAACTCCTACAATGAGCAGTTCTTC. It encodes CATSRDWGNSYNEQFF.

This clone was found a few times. The V gene is TRBV18, the J gene TRBJ2-7; unclear D gene. Germline V gene sequence: CDR1 KGHSH, CDR2 LQKENI. This CDR3 is built from 14 residues. The V end was cut by 5 bases, the J end by 2 bases, with 13 bases between. The CDR3 DNA follows: TGTGCCAGCTCAGACCGGGTTTCAACCTACGAGCAGTACTTC. Its translation is CASSDRVSTYEQYF.

This chain uses TRBV19 with TRBJ1-1; 7 bases map to TRBD1. Germline trimming cut 3 bases from V and 5 bases from J; bases unmatched to any gene: 9. The CDR3 is made up of 15 amino acids. CDR1 and CDR2 (germline): LNHDA, SQIVND (reference sequence). CDR3 DNA sequence: TGTGCCAGTAGTATCCCTACGACAGGGACGACTGAAGCTTTCTTT. It yields the protein CASSIPTTGTTEAFF.

The rearrangement uses TRBV2 and TRBJ2-1, with 7 bases that match TRBD2. The CDR3 sequence is 16 residues long. CDR1 and CDR2 from the germline V gene are SNHLY and FYNNEI. V gave up 6 bases and J gave up 3 bases; unmatched junction bases: 11. DNA for the CDR3: TGTGCCAGCAGAAACGGGTGGGAGGGCGGCTACAATGAGCAGTTCTTC. Its translation is CASRNGWEGGYNEQFF.

This chain joins TRBV20-1 and TRBJ2-7; D remains ambiguous. The CDR3 has 12 residues. Germline V gives CDR1 DFQATT, CDR2 SNEGSKA (reference sequence). V gave up 3 bases and J gave up 5 bases, with 11 bases separating them. CDR3 sequence (DNA): TGCAGTGCTAGTCCGGCTAGTCACGAGCAGTACTTC. It codes for CSASPASHEQYF.